The entry below gives a single TCR beta chain sequence along with its context. The data are from a study of blood T cell repertoires in COVID-19. Study background: T cells, B-cell-depleted T cells, or PBMCs provided the cDNA or gDNA that served as material.

CDR3 length: 13 amino acids. V gave up 10 bases and J gave up 0 bases; unmatched junction bases: 4. The germline V gene has CDR1 SNHLY and CDR2 FYNNEI. Some clones are missing from TCRdb's copy, which holds only in-frame ones; the method was immunoSEQ multiplex PCR. The table has 240,000 or so clones, roughly 80% seen once; the top ten hold roughly a tenth. The TCR comes from a woman older than 75 with acute or convalescent COVID-19. Sequenced: peripheral blood. The chain has TRBV2 and TRBJ1-1; the match to TRBD1 covers 8 bases. CDR3 amino acids: CANRDRMNTEAFF. The CDR3, as DNA: TGTGCCAACCGGGACAGGATGAACACTGAAGCTTTCTTT.